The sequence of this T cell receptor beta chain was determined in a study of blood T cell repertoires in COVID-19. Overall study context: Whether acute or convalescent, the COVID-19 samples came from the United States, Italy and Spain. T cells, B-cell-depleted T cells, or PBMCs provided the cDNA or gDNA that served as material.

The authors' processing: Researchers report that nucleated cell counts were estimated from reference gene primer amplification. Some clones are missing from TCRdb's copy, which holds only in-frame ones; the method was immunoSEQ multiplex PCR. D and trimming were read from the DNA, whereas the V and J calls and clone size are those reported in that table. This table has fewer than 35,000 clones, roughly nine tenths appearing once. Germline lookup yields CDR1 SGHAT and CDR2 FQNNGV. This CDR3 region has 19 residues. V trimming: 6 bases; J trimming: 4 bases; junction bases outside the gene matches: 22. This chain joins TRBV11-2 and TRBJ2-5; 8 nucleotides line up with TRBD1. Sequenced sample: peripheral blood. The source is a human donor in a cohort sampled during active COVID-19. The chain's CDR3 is CASRDTLIDRGGLRETQYF. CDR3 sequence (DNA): TGTGCCAGCAGGGACACCCTCATAGACAGGGGTGGCCTACGAGAGACCCAGTACTTC.